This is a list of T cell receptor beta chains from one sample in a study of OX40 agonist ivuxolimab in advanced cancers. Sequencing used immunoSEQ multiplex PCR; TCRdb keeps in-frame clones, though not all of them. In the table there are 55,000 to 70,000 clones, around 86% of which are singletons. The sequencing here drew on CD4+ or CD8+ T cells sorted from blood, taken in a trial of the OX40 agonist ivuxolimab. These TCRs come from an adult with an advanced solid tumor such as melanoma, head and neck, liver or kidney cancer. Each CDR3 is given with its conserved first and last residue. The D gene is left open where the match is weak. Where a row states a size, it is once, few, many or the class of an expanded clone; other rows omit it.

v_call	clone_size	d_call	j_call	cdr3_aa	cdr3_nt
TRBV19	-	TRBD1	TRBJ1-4	CASNIQGALNEKLFF	TGTGCCAGTAATATCCAGGGGGCGTTAAACGAAAAACTGTTTTTT
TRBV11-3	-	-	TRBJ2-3	CASSLVGTATDTQYF	TGTGCCAGCAGCTTAGTGGGGACTGCCACAGATACGCAGTATTTT
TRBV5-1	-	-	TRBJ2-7	CASSPTPGFGAYEQYF	TGCGCCAGCAGCCCTACACCGGGGTTTGGGGCCTACGAGCAGTACTTC
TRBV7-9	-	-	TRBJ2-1	CASSLDNEQFF	TGTGCCAGCAGCTTAGATAATGAGCAGTTCTTC
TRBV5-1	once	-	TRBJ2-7	CASSPTGAQFYEQYF	TGCGCCAGCAGCCCGACAGGTGCCCAATTCTACGAGCAGTACTTC
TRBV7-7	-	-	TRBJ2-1	CASSLAWADRNEQFF	TGTGCTAGCAGCTTAGCATGGGCGGACAGAAATGAGCAGTTCTTC
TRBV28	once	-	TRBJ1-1	CASSEGGEEAFF	TGTGCCAGCAGTGAAGGCGGGGAAGAAGCTTTCTTT
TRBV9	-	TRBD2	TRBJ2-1	CASSVGQRGPYNEQFF	TGTGCCAGCAGCGTAGGGCAGCGGGGGCCATACAATGAGCAGTTCTTC
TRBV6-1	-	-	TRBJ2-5	CASSEGGLKETQYF	TGTGCCAGCAGTGAGGGGGGCCTAAAAGAGACCCAGTACTTC
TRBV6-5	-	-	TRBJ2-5	CASGQETQYF	TGTGCCAGCGGGCAAGAGACCCAGTACTTC
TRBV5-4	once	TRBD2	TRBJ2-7	CASSGAGGSYEQYF	TGTGCCAGCAGCGGGGCGGGGGGCTCCTACGAGCAGTACTTC
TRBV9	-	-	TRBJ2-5	CASSLGGGRETQYF	TGTGCCAGCAGCCTTGGGGGGGGCCGGGAGACCCAGTACTTC
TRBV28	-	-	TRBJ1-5	CASSFPPGHIYSNQPQHF	TGTGCCAGCAGTTTCCCCCCGGGACACATTTATAGCAATCAGCCCCAGCATTTT
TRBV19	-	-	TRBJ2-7	CASRTDTSYEQYF	TGTGCCAGTAGGACTGACACGTCCTACGAGCAGTACTTC
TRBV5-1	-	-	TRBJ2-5	CASSLEGLETQYF	TGCGCCAGCAGCTTGGAGGGATTAGAGACCCAGTACTTC
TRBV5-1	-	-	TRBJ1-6	CASSTDYNSPLHF	TGCGCCAGCTCGACTGACTATAATTCACCCCTCCACTTT
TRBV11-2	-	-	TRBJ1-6	CASSPGRDSPLHF	TGTGCCAGCAGCCCAGGCCGGGATTCACCCCTCCACTTT
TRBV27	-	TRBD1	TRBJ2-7	CASSLSGTGSYEQYF	TGTGCCAGCAGTTTATCGGGGACAGGGTCCTACGAGCAGTACTTC
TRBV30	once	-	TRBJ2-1	CAWTWGYNEQFF	TGTGCCTGGACCTGGGGGTACAATGAGCAGTTCTTC
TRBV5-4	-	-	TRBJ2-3	CASKPGGSTDTQYF	TGTGCCAGCAAACCGGGGGGCAGCACAGATACGCAGTATTTT
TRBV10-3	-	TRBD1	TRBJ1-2	CAIRGQAHGYTF	TGTGCCATCAGGGGACAGGCACATGGCTACACCTTC
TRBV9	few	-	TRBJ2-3	CASSVEADTQYF	TGTGCCAGCAGCGTAGAAGCAGATACGCAGTATTTT
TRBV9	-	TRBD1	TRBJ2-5	CASSGTGDRETQYF	TGTGCCAGCAGCGGGACAGGGGACCGAGAGACCCAGTACTTC